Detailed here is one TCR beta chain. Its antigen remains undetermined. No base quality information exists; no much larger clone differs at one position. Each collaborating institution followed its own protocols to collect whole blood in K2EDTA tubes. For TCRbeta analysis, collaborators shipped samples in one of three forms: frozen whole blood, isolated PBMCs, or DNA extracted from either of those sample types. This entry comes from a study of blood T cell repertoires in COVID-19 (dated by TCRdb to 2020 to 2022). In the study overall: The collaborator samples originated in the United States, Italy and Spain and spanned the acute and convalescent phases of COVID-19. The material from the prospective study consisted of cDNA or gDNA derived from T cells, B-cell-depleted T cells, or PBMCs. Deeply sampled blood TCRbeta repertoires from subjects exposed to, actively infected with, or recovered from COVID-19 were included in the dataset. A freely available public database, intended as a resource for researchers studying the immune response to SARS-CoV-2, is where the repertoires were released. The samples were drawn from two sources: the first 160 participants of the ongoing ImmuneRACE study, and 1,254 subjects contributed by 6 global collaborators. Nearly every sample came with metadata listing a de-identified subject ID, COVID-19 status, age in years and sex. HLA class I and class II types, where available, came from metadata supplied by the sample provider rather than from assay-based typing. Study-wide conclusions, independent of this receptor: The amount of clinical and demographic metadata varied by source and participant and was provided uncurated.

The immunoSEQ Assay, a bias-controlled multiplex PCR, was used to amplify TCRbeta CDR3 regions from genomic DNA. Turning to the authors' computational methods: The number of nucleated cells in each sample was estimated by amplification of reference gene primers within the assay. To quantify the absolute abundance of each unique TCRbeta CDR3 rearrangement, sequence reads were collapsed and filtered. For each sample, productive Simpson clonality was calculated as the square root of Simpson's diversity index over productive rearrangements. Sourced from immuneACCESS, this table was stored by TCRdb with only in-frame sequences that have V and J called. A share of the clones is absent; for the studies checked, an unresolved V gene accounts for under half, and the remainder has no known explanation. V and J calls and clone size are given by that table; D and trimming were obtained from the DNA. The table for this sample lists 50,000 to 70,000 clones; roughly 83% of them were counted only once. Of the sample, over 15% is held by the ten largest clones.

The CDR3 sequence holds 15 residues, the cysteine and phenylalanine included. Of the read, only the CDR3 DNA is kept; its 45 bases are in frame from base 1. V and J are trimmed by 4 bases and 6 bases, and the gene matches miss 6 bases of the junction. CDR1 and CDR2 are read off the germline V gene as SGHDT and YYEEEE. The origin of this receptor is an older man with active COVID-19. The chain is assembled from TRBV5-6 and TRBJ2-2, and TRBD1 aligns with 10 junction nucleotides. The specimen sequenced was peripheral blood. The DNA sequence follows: TGTGCCAGCAGCCCGACAGGGGGCAGGTCCGGGGAGCTGTTTTTT. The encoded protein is CASSPTGGRSGELFF.